In this sample, the clone carrying this TCR beta chain turned up once. Here immunoSEQ multiplex PCR was the method, and the copy in TCRdb shows in-frame clones only, minus some. The table records approximately 64,000 clones, 70% to 85% of them present only once. Germline assignment: CDR1 SGHRS and CDR2 YFSETQ. The CDR3 totals 14 residues. With V trimmed by 0 bases and J by 5 bases, 3 bases remained unmatched. The source of the sample is a study of blood T cell repertoires in COVID-19. Sequenced: peripheral blood. The clonotype was recovered from a woman in her 70s with acute or convalescent COVID-19. The rearrangement uses TRBV5-1 and TRBJ1-2; TRBD1 agrees at 8 bases. DNA for the CDR3: TGCGCCAGCAGCTTGGACAGGGGGATATATGGCTACACCTTC. Its protein is CASSLDRGIYGYTF. The variable domain in full, completed from reference TRBV5-1 and TRBJ1-2, reads KAGVTQTPRYLIKTRGQQVTLSCSPISGHRSVSWYQQTPGQGLQFLFEYFSETQRNKGNFPGRFSGRQFSNSRSEMNVSTLELGDSALYLCASSLDRGIYGYTFGSGTRLTVV.